The 4 T cell receptor beta chains presented below share a single source sample, sequenced in a study of blood T cell repertoires in COVID-19. Measured with immunoSEQ multiplex PCR; TCRdb has only the in-frame clones, and not every one. Here the sample spans around 150,000 clones, about four fifths being singletons. The specimen sequenced was PBMCs or T cells enriched from blood (not recorded which). These receptors were taken from a woman aged 55-75 years who had recovered from COVID-19.

This sequence joins TRBV7-9 and TRBJ1-1; no reliable D call. The CDR3 spans 13 residues. V was clipped by 1 base and J by 5 bases, with 8 bases between them. Germline V gives CDR1 SEHNR, CDR2 FQNEAQ (reference sequence). The CDR3 spells CASSLVLQTEAFF. DNA for the CDR3: TGTGCCAGCAGCTTAGTTCTCCAGACTGAAGCTTTCTTT.

This chain links TRBV18 with TRBJ1-4; a weak D match, TRBD1 (5 bases). V lost 3 bases and J lost 6, with 20 bases in between. The CDR3 is made up of 17 amino acids. CDR1 and CDR2 (germline): KGHSH, LQKENI. The CDR3 loop is CASSPTAGKGEDEKLFF. The CDR3 coding sequence is TGTGCCAGCTCACCGACAGCAGGGAAAGGTGAAGATGAAAAACTGTTTTTT. Combining the CDR3 with reference TRBV18 and TRBJ1-4 gives the whole variable domain NAGVMQNPRHLVRRRGQEARLRCSPMKGHSHVYWYRQLPEEGLKFMVYLQKENIIDESGMPKERFSAEFPKEGPSILRIQQVVRGDSAAYFCASSPTAGKGEDEKLFFGSGTQLSVL.

The V and J genes are TRBV19 and TRBJ1-5; a weak D match, TRBD1 (5 bases). Trimming shortened V by 5 bases and J by 7 bases, and 18 bases separated the two germline ends. This CDR3 comprises 15 residues. The germline V gene has CDR1 LNHDA and CDR2 SQIVND (reference sequence). CDR3 nucleotide sequence: TGTGCCAGTAGTCCACAGGCCTGGAGTGGGCAGCCCCAGCATTTT. Translated, it gives CASSPQAWSGQPQHF.

The rearrangement links TRBV30 to TRBJ1-1; 9 nucleotides match TRBD1. Germline loops: CDR1 GTSNPN, CDR2 SVGIG (reference sequence). This CDR3 comprises 15 residues. V lost 4 bases and J lost 2; bases outside the gene matches: 8. The CDR3 sequence is CAWNPGTGSNTEAFF. The CDR3, as DNA: TGTGCCTGGAACCCTGGGACAGGGAGTAACACTGAAGCTTTCTTT.